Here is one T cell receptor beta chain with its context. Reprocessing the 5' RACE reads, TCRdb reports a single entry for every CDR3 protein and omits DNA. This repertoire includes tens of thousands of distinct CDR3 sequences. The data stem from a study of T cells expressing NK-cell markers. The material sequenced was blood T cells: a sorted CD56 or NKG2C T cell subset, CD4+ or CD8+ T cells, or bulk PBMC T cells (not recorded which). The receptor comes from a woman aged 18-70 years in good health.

The CDR3: CASSVTSGFQETQYF. The V and J genes are TRBV2 and TRBJ2-5; TCRdb picks TRBD2, but there is no DNA to check that call. CDR3 length: 15 residues. Germline CDR1 reads SNHLY; CDR2 reads FYNNEI.